What follows are 28 T cell receptor beta chains derived from one specimen sequenced in a study of cutaneous CD30+ T cell lymphoproliferative disorder and hepatitis E (dated by TCRdb to 2016 to 2019). The library was prepared using the immunoSEQ multiplex PCR assay. TCRdb stores this immuneACCESS table with in-frame sequences only. Part of the clones is absent; in the studies checked, under half of the shortfall reflects unresolved V genes, and no reason is known for the rest. Within this sample are about 7,700 clones, with less than 80% of them counted one time only. The biggest ten clones account for approximately 1% of the sample. The sequenced sample consisted of blood. Every receptor here comes from a human donor with a cutaneous T cell lymphoproliferative disorder associated with hepatitis E virus.

The chain is built from TRBV9 and TRBJ1-2; no clear D gene. The ends were cut back, 2 bases at V and 5 bases at J, with 16 bases in the middle. The length of the CDR3 is 15 residues. Germline V gene lookup returns CDR1 SGDLS and CDR2 YYNGEE. The CDR3 sequence is CASSVSSSTIYGYTF. Here the CDR3 DNA reads TGTGCCAGCAGCGTCAGTAGTAGCACAATTTATGGCTACACCTTC.

J is TRBJ2-1 and V is TRBV5-1; the D gene could be TRBD1 or TRBD2 (5 bases each). Trimming took 2 bases from V and 8 from J, leaving 14 bases between them. Germline V gives CDR1 SGHRS, CDR2 YFSETQ. CDR3 length: 14 amino acids. This chain's CDR3 is CASSFGTQGDEQFF. CDR3 DNA: TGCGCCAGCAGCTTCGGGACCCAGGGAGATGAGCAGTTCTTC.

The chain carries TRBV5-1 and TRBJ2-6, with TRBD1 matching over 10 bases. CDR1 is SGHRS and CDR2 is YFSETQ in the germline V gene. CDR3 length: 19 residues. Germline trimming cut 4 bases from V and 2 bases from J; bases unmatched to any gene: 12. The CDR3 here is CASSPIRDRGDPGANVLTF. The CDR3 DNA sequence: TGCGCCAGCAGCCCAATCCGGGACAGGGGTGACCCTGGGGCCAACGTCCTGACTTTC.

The chain employs TRBV5-4 and TRBJ1-6, with D uncertain. V lost 3 bases and J 6 bases, leaving 4 bases between the germline ends. This CDR3 comprises 12 residues. Looked up from germline, CDR1 is SGHNT and CDR2 is YYREEE (reference sequence). CDR3 protein: CASSSPNSPLHF. CDR3 coding DNA: TGTGCCAGCAGCTCCCCTAATTCACCCCTCCACTTT.

This clone was detected only a few times. The rearrangement uses TRBV7-9 and TRBJ2-7, with 7 bases identical to TRBD1. CDR1 SEHNR and CDR2 FQNEAQ come from the germline V gene (reference sequence). The CDR3 runs to 13 residues. V trimming: 4 bases; J trimming: 3 bases; junction bases outside the gene matches: 3. The chain's CDR3 is CASSSGTDYEQYF. The DNA for the CDR3 is TGTGCCAGCAGCTCCGGGACAGACTACGAGCAGTACTTC.

The gene calls are TRBV30 and TRBJ1-1; D is unclear. Germline CDR1 GTSNPN, CDR2 SVGIG (reference sequence). The CDR3 sequence is 12 residues long. Trimming stripped 1 base from V and 11 bases from J, with 14 bases between. The CDR3 DNA is TGTGCCTGGAGTGGGGATCCGGTGGGCGCTTTCTTT. It encodes CAWSGDPVGAFF.

The chain is built from TRBV19 and TRBJ1-1; maybe TRBD1 (5 bases). Trimming stripped 1 base from V and 1 base from J, with 19 bases between. CDR3 length: 18 amino acids. The germline V gene encodes CDR1 LNHDA and CDR2 SQIVND (reference sequence). CDR3 loop: CASSIGRQLSFSNTEAFF. The CDR3 bases are TGTGCCAGTAGTATAGGTAGACAGTTGAGTTTTTCGAACACTGAAGCTTTCTTT.

This chain links TRBV6-1 with TRBJ1-3; D ambiguous. There are 15 residues in the CDR3. V lost 1 base and J 0 bases, leaving 7 bases between the germline ends. CDR1 and CDR2 (germline): MNHNS, SASEGT. The CDR3 region is CASSEGYYSGNTIYF. Here the CDR3 DNA reads TGTGCCAGCAGTGAAGGATACTACTCTGGAAACACCATATATTTT.

V is TRBV7-2 and J is TRBJ2-4, with TRBD2 identical over 7 bases. The CDR3 covers 15 residues. Germline loops: CDR1 SGHTA, CDR2 FQGNSA. With 1 base clipped from V and 8 bases from J, the junction kept 8 bases outside the gene matches. CDR3 protein: CASSLGAGGRDIQYF. Here the CDR3 DNA reads TGTGCCAGCAGCTTAGGGGCAGGAGGGAGGGACATTCAGTACTTC.

The chain recombines TRBV5-6 with TRBJ2-1, with D perhaps TRBD1 (5 bases). Trimming took off 4 bases at V and 0 bases at J, with 14 bases between the two ends. This CDR3 contains 16 residues. Germline CDR1 SGHDT, CDR2 YYEEEE. In DNA form, the CDR3 reads TGTGCCAGCAGCGCCACAGGAGCGAGCTCCTACAATGAGCAGTTCTTC. It encodes CASSATGASSYNEQFF.

The chain is built from TRBV10-3 and TRBJ1-2, with 8 positions matching TRBD1. The V segment lost 3 bases and the J segment 2 bases; nucleotides outside the gene matches: 8. The CDR3 is 16 residues long. Germline CDR1 ENHRY, CDR2 SYGVKD. CDR3 protein: CAISETWGQVNYGYTF. The CDR3 region has the DNA TGTGCCATCAGTGAAACCTGGGGACAGGTAAACTATGGCTACACCTTC.

The chain couples TRBV29-1 to TRBJ2-5; D may be TRBD1 (7 bases). Germline CDR1 SQVTM, CDR2 ANQGSEA. This CDR3 has 14 amino acids. V gave up 3 bases and J gave up 2 bases, with 13 bases separating them. The CDR3 DNA sequence: TGCAGCGTTGAGGAGGCGGGACAGCAAGAGACCCAGTACTTC. Translation: CSVEEAGQQETQYF.

The chain has TRBV2 and TRBJ1-3, with a tentative D call TRBD1 (6 bases). The CDR3 extends over 14 amino acids. Trimming took off 6 bases at V and 0 bases at J, with 9 bases between the two ends. Germline V gene data show CDR1 as SNHLY and CDR2 as FYNNEI. The CDR3 loop is CASSGQFSGNTIYF. As DNA, the CDR3 is TGTGCCAGCAGCGGACAGTTCTCTGGAAACACCATATATTTT.

The chain uses TRBV9 and TRBJ2-1; D is ambiguous. Trimming cost V 7 bases and J 0 bases, with 11 bases left between them. The CDR3 extends over 14 amino acids. Germline CDR1 reads SGDLS; CDR2 reads YYNGEE. CDR3 region: CASGALSSYNEQFF. The CDR3, as DNA: TGTGCCAGCGGAGCGCTAAGCTCCTACAATGAGCAGTTCTTC.

The chain recombines TRBV5-1 with TRBJ2-5; no firm D call. The CDR3 is made up of 13 amino acids. CDR1 is SGHRS and CDR2 is YFSETQ in the germline V gene. V was shortened by 0 bases and J by 6 bases, with 9 bases between the two germline ends. The CDR3 sequence is CASSLDSWQTQYF. DNA for the CDR3: TGCGCCAGCAGCTTGGATTCTTGGCAGACCCAGTACTTC.

DNA of the CDR3: TGTGCCATCAGTGAGCCACGATTGGGGACAGGGGGACTCGAGCAGTACTTC. Encoded protein: CAISEPRLGTGGLEQYF. The chain uses TRBV10-3 and TRBJ2-7; TRBD1 agrees at 11 bases. J was trimmed by 6 bases and V by 2 bases; bases with no gene match: 12. Germline V CDR1 and CDR2: ENHRY, SYGVKD. The CDR3 runs 17 residues.

J is TRBJ2-7 and V is TRBV11-2, with TRBD1 identical over 9 bases. J gave up 3 bases and V 5 bases, and 5 bases lay outside the gene matches. The CDR3 totals 14 residues. The germline gives CDR1 SGHAT, CDR2 FQNNGV. CDR3 protein: CASSKEGQGYEQYF. The CDR3 coding sequence is TGTGCCAGCAGCAAGGAGGGACAGGGCTACGAGCAGTACTTC.

The chain uses TRBV19 and TRBJ2-7; TRBD2 aligns across 7 bases. Germline trimming cut 5 bases from V and 3 bases from J; bases unmatched to any gene: 4. Germline CDR1 LNHDA, CDR2 SQIVND (reference sequence). The CDR3 is 13 residues long. This CDR3 is CASSVGLVYEQYF. CDR3 bases: TGTGCCAGTAGTGTTGGACTAGTCTACGAGCAGTACTTC.

This chain links TRBV6-5 with TRBJ1-2; the D gene is possibly TRBD1 (6 bases). Trimming stripped 4 bases from V and 7 bases from J, with 19 bases between. The germline V gene encodes CDR1 MNHEY and CDR2 SVGAGI. The CDR3 is 15 residues long. This CDR3 is CASSSIQGPRAGYTF. As DNA, the CDR3 is TGTGCCAGCAGTTCCATTCAGGGGCCCCGGGCTGGCTACACCTTC.

The rearrangement joins TRBV7-9 to TRBJ2-3, with a tentative D call TRBD2 (6 bases). CDR3 size: 14 residues. Trimming took 6 bases from V and 2 from J, leaving 12 bases between them. CDR1 and CDR2 from the germline V gene are SEHNR and FQNEAQ (reference sequence). The CDR3 DNA reads as TGTGCCAGCAGTGGACGGGACTTCACAGATACGCAGTATTTT. Amino acids: CASSGRDFTDTQYF.

There are a few counts of this clone. V is TRBV10-2 and J is TRBJ2-1; 8 bases align to TRBD1. Germline values: CDR1 WSHSY, CDR2 SAAADI. The CDR3 is made up of 16 amino acids. J was trimmed by 4 bases and V by 7 bases; bases with no gene match: 12. In DNA, the CDR3 is TGCGCCAGCACCTTTGGAACAGGGGGAATATACAATGAGCAGTTCTTC. Amino acid sequence: CASTFGTGGIYNEQFF.

The chain employs TRBV10-2 and TRBJ2-1; 10 nucleotides agree with TRBD2. CDR1 and CDR2 from the germline V gene are WSHSY and SAAADI. Unmatched junction bases numbered 4, after V lost 6 bases and J lost 2 bases. This CDR3 region has 15 residues. The CDR3 reads CASSRAGGAYNEQFF. Here the CDR3 DNA reads TGCGCCAGCAGCCGAGCGGGGGGGGCCTACAATGAGCAGTTCTTC.

This sequence joins TRBV28 and TRBJ1-3; the D is unclear. CDR3 size: 12 residues. CDR1 MDHEN and CDR2 SYDVKM come from the germline V gene. Trimming stripped 4 bases from V and 9 bases from J, with 10 bases between. CDR3 in amino acids: CASSSLQPTIYF. CDR3 coding DNA: TGTGCCAGCAGTTCCCTCCAGCCCACCATATATTTT.

CDR3 in amino acids: CSGTGGTEAFF. For the CDR3, the DNA is TGCAGCGGTACAGGGGGCACTGAAGCTTTCTTT. The chain employs TRBV29-1 and TRBJ1-1; 8 nucleotides agree with TRBD1. Germline CDR1 and CDR2: SQVTM and ANQGSEA. The CDR3 extends over 11 amino acids. With 7 bases clipped from V and 4 bases from J, the junction kept 2 bases outside the gene matches.

The chain carries TRBV5-5 and TRBJ1-1; D is possibly TRBD1 (6 bases). This CDR3 region has 13 residues. V was cut by 5 bases and J by 6 bases, with 14 bases left in between. The germline CDR1 and CDR2 sequences are SGHKS and YYEKEE (reference sequence). DNA for the CDR3: TGTGCCAGCAGTTTACAGGGTCGGGCTGAAGCTTTCTTT. It codes for CASSLQGRAEAFF.

This clone was detected a few times. V usage is TRBV28 and J usage is TRBJ1-2; D gene ambiguous. V lost 8 bases and J 2 bases, leaving 9 bases between the germline ends. The length of the CDR3 is 12 residues. Germline V gene sequence: CDR1 MDHEN, CDR2 SYDVKM. The CDR3 is CASQMENYGYTF. CDR3 coding DNA: TGTGCCAGCCAGATGGAAAACTATGGCTACACCTTC.

This chain links TRBV5-4 with TRBJ2-5; 9 bases fit TRBD2. The CDR3 is made up of 15 amino acids. Germline-derived CDR1 and CDR2 are SGHNT and YYREEE (reference sequence). After removal of 3 bases from V and 5 bases from J, the junction contained 8 bases not matched to a gene. The CDR3 loop is CASSSFSSGGETQYF. The CDR3 nucleotides read TGTGCCAGCAGCTCCTTTTCCAGCGGGGGGGAGACCCAGTACTTC.

This chain connects TRBV6-1 to TRBJ1-1; 7 nucleotides line up with TRBD1. Germline V lookup: CDR1 MNHNS, CDR2 SASEGT. Losses at the gene ends were 7 bases for V and 5 bases for J; bases not matched to a gene: 7. The CDR3 spans 13 residues. CDR3 in amino acids: CASNLGGWTEAFF. CDR3 in DNA: TGTGCCAGCAATTTAGGGGGCTGGACTGAAGCTTTCTTT.